This T cell receptor beta chain was documented in a study of blood T cell repertoires in COVID-19. Overall study context: The origin of the acute and convalescent COVID-19 samples was the United States, Italy and Spain. Nucleic acid was either cDNA or gDNA, and it came from T cells, B-cell-depleted T cells, or PBMCs.

This clone was seen a single time. V was clipped by 4 bases and J by 3 bases; unmatched bases: 6. The germline CDR1 and CDR2 sequences are MNHEY and SVGAGI. This CDR3 has 14 residues. Using immunoSEQ multiplex PCR, the repertoire was profiled, and TCRdb retains in-frame clones only, with some absent. The data hold under 300,000 clones, with roughly nine tenths observed a single time. What was sequenced was peripheral blood. The V call is TRBV6-5, the J call TRBJ2-7; 7 bases line up with TRBD2. This receptor was taken from a woman in her thirties or forties who had recovered from COVID-19. The CDR3 nucleotides are TGTGCCAGCAGTTCAGGCGGGAGTAACTACGAGCAGTACGTC. It specifies CASSSGGSNYEQYV.